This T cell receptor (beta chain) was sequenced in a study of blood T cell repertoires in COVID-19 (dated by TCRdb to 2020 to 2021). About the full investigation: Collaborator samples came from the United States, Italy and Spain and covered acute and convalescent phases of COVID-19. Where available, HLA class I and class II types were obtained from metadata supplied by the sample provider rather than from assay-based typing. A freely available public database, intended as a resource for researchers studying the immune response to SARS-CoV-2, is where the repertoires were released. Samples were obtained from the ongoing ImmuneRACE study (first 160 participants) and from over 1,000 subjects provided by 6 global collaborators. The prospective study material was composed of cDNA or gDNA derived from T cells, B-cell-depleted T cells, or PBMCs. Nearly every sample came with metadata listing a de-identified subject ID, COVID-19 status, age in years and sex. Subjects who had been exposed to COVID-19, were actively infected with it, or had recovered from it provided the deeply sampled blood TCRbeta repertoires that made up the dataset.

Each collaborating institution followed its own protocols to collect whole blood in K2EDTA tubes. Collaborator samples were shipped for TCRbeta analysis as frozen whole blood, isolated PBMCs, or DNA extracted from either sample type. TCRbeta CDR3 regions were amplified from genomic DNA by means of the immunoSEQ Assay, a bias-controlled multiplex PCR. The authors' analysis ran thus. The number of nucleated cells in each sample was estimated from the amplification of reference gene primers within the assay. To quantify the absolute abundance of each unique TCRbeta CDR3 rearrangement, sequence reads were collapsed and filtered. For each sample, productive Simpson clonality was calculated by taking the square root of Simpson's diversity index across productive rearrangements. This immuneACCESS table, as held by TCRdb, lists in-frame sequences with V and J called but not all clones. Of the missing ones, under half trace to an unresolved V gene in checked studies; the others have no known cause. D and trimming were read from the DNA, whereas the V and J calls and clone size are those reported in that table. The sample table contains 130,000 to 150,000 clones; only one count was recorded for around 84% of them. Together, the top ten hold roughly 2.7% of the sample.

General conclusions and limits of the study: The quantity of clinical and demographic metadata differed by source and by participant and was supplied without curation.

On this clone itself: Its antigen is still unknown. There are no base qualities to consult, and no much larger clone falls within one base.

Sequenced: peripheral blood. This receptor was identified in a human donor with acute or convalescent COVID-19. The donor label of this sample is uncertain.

In nucleotide form, the sequence is TGTGCCAGCAGTCCACTATACCGGGACGAGCAGTACTTC. Its coded protein is CASSPLYRDEQYF. This chain joins TRBV12-3 or TRBV12-4 to TRBJ2-7, with no D gene named confidently. The CDR3 runs 13 residues from the cysteine to the phenylalanine. The retained sequence is limited to the CDR3, 39 bases, with the frame set at the first base. Deletion took 5 bases off V and 5 bases off J, with a span of 13 bases between the germline ends.